These 27 T cell receptor beta chains were sequenced from one sample in a study of long-term antiretroviral therapy in people with HIV. Version v3.0 of the immunoSEQ assay ran at survey level. Repertoires were generated with immunoSEQ multiplex PCR, while TCRdb's copy carries only in-frame clones and drops some. The table records 40,000 or so clones, 65% to 90% of them present only once. This material consisted of unsorted PBMCs, taken just before starting antiretroviral therapy. Receptors were obtained from a young woman with HIV.

This chain links TRBV9 with TRBJ2-3, with D uncertain. Germline CDR1 and CDR2: SGDLS and YYNGEE. Trimming removed 0 bases from V and 2 bases from J, with 1 base in between. The CDR3 sequence is 12 residues long. CDR3 DNA: TGTGCCAGCAGCGTAGTCACAGATACGCAGTATTTT. The encoded protein is CASSVVTDTQYF.

The CDR3 nucleotides are TGTGCCAGCCACCCGGGACAATTAAAATATGAAAAACTGTTTTTT. Residues: CASHPGQLKYEKLFF. V is TRBV7-9 and J is TRBJ1-4; maybe TRBD1 (6 bases). Trimming cost V 8 bases and J 6 bases, with 19 bases left between them. The germline V gene has CDR1 SEHNR and CDR2 FQNEAQ (reference sequence). CDR3 length: 15 amino acids.

As regards this clone: One end of the junction fails to match germline, which may point to a read error. The J gene is TRBJ2-1, the V gene TRBV28, with D tentatively TRBD1 (6 bases). CDR1 is MDHEN and CDR2 is SYDVKM in the germline V gene. The CDR3 covers 14 residues. CDR3 amino acids: CASSLSNRDDEQFF. CDR3 bases: TGTGCCAGTAGTTTATCTAACAGGGACGATGAGCAGTTCTTC.

This clone was seen only a few times. V gene TRBV6-1 combines with J gene TRBJ1-2; TRBD1 matches at 7 bases. From germline, CDR1 is MNHNS and CDR2 SASEGT. This CDR3 comprises 14 residues. V trimming: 3 bases; J trimming: 0 bases; junction bases outside the gene matches: 1. CDR3 in amino acids: CASSETGTNYGYTF. The DNA of the CDR3 is TGTGCCAGCAGTGAGACAGGGACTAACTATGGCTACACCTTC.

The chain links TRBV28 to TRBJ2-5; tentative D call: TRBD2 (5 bases). The germline V gene encodes CDR1 MDHEN and CDR2 SYDVKM. The length of the CDR3 is 10 residues. The V and J ends lost 5 bases and 11 bases respectively, with 9 bases between them. The CDR3 region has the DNA TGTGCCAGCAGTGACCGGGATCAGTACTTC. It yields the protein CASSDRDQYF.

V and J are TRBV28 and TRBJ2-2, with 9 bases that match TRBD1. This CDR3 region has 15 residues. Germline-derived CDR1 and CDR2 are MDHEN and SYDVKM. The ends lost 2 bases at V and 3 bases at J; junction bases unmatched: 1. In nucleotides, the CDR3 is TGTGCCAGCAGTTTAGGGGACAGGGACACCGGGGAGCTGTTTTTT. This gives the protein CASSLGDRDTGELFF.

The V and J genes are TRBV9 and TRBJ2-3, with TRBD2 matching 7 bases. V shed 0 bases and J 2 bases; nucleotides not matched to a gene: 3. This CDR3 contains 15 residues. CDR1 is SGDLS, CDR2 YYNGEE, per germline. CDR3: CASSVASGFTDTQYF. The CDR3 bases are TGTGCCAGCAGCGTAGCTAGCGGATTCACAGATACGCAGTATTTT.

The chain has TRBV28 and TRBJ1-2; 8 bases fit TRBD1. With 5 bases clipped from V and 7 bases from J, the junction kept 12 bases outside the gene matches. Germline V CDR1 and CDR2: MDHEN, SYDVKM. The CDR3 is made up of 15 amino acids. The CDR3 sequence: CASSAPDRGWGGYTF. The CDR3 DNA is TGTGCCAGCAGTGCCCCCGACAGGGGTTGGGGTGGCTACACCTTC.

The chain joins TRBV13 to TRBJ2-1; the D gene is possibly TRBD2 (6 bases). Germline V gene data show CDR1 as PRHDT and CDR2 as FYEKMQ (reference sequence). CDR3 size: 15 residues. Between the trimmed V and J ends, which lost 1 base and 5 bases, there was a span of 12 bases. The chain's CDR3 is CASSLVGGADNEQFF. The CDR3 region has the DNA TGTGCCAGCAGCTTAGTTGGCGGGGCCGACAATGAGCAGTTCTTC.

V usage is TRBV5-6 and J usage is TRBJ2-3; tentative D call: TRBD2 (6 bases). The CDR3 runs to 15 residues. Trimming cost V 4 bases and J 0 bases, with 12 bases left between them. Germline-derived CDR1 and CDR2 are SGHDT and YYEEEE. The CDR3 bases are TGTGCCAGCAGCCCGGGGGATTATAGCACAGATACGCAGTATTTT. Protein product: CASSPGDYSTDTQYF.

The chain employs TRBV27 and TRBJ2-6; 8 bases agree with TRBD2. CDR3 length: 16 residues. The germline V gene encodes CDR1 MNHEY and CDR2 SMNVEV (reference sequence). The ends lost 6 bases at V and 0 bases at J; junction bases unmatched: 4. CDR3 nucleotide sequence: TGTGCCAGCAGGGTTAGCGGGACCTCTGGGGCCAACGTCCTGACTTTC. Amino acid sequence: CASRVSGTSGANVLTF.

This clone was picked up one time. The J gene is TRBJ2-7, the V gene TRBV7-8, with 13 nucleotides matching TRBD2. Germline V gives CDR1 SGHVS, CDR2 FQNEAQ. CDR3 size: 16 residues. After removal of 5 bases from V and 3 bases from J, the junction contained 7 bases not matched to a gene. The CDR3 protein is CASSHLRTSGSYEQYF. As DNA, the CDR3 is TGTGCCAGCAGCCACCTACGGACTAGCGGGAGCTACGAGCAGTACTTC.

This clone was detected a few times. This chain links TRBV6-6 with TRBJ2-1; D remains ambiguous. Germline values: CDR1 MNHNY, CDR2 SVGAGI (reference sequence). This CDR3 contains 14 residues. V was cut by 4 bases and J by 6 bases, with 13 bases left in between. CDR3 region: CASSFNLGINEQFF. CDR3 DNA sequence: TGTGCCAGCAGTTTTAATTTGGGGATCAATGAGCAGTTCTTC.

This chain connects TRBV21-1 to TRBJ2-5. TRBV21-1 is flagged as a pseudogene. The CDR3 runs 13 residues. The CDR3 region is CASSKLKEKTQYF. The CDR3 region has the DNA TGTGCCAGCAGCAAACTTAAGGAAAAGACCCAGTACTTC.

This sequence joins TRBV6-1 and TRBJ1-4, with D maybe TRBD1 (5 bases). Germline lookup yields CDR1 MNHNS and CDR2 SASEGT. V was cut by 3 bases and J by 12 bases, with 14 bases left in between. This CDR3 comprises 13 residues. CDR3 bases: TGTGCCAGCAGTGAGACCCAGGGACGGGAACTGTTTTTT. Its translation is CASSETQGRELFF.

The CDR3 here is CASSSTSVDEQFF. Here the CDR3 DNA reads TGTGCCAGCAGCTCCACTAGCGTGGATGAGCAGTTCTTC. This rearrangement joins TRBV5-4 to TRBJ2-1, with 7 nucleotides matching TRBD2. Germline CDR1 and CDR2: SGHNT and YYREEE (reference sequence). This CDR3 is built from 13 residues. With 3 bases clipped from V and 8 bases from J, the junction kept 5 bases outside the gene matches.

The rearrangement joins TRBV5-1 to TRBJ2-3, with D possibly being TRBD2 (5 bases). V lost 0 bases and J 2 bases, leaving 10 bases between the germline ends. Germline CDR1 and CDR2: SGHRS and YFSETQ. The CDR3 contains 15 residues. The CDR3 spells CASSLERSYTDTQYF. DNA for the CDR3: TGCGCCAGCAGCTTGGAGCGGTCCTACACAGATACGCAGTATTTT.

In its sample, this clone was seen once. The chain combines TRBV7-2 with TRBJ2-7; D not certain. CDR1 is SGHTA, CDR2 FQGNSA, per germline. V was cut by 3 bases and J by 6 bases, with 12 bases left in between. This CDR3 comprises 13 residues. CDR3 in DNA: TGTGCCAGCAGCTTTCAGGTTAGAGCCGAGCAGTACTTC. Its translation is CASSFQVRAEQYF.

J is TRBJ1-2 and V is TRBV15, with D possibly TRBD1 on 6 matching bases. The germline V gene has CDR1 LNHNV and CDR2 YYDKDF (reference sequence). CDR3 length equals 14 residues. The V end was cut by 3 bases, the J end by 4 bases, with 12 bases between. CDR3: CATSSGQGTYGYTF. As DNA, the CDR3 is TGTGCCACCAGCAGCGGCCAGGGGACCTATGGCTACACCTTC.

The V and J genes are TRBV7-6 and TRBJ2-2; possible D gene TRBD1, 6 bases. V was cut by 5 bases and J by 1 base, with 11 bases left in between. CDR3 length equals 15 residues. Germline lookup yields CDR1 SGHVS and CDR2 FNYEAQ. CDR3 sequence: CASSVQGMNTGELFF. The CDR3 region has the DNA TGTGCCAGCAGCGTCCAGGGGATGAACACCGGGGAGCTGTTTTTT.

The chain carries TRBV11-2 and TRBJ2-7; TRBD2 aligns across 9 bases. The germline V gene has CDR1 SGHAT and CDR2 FQNNGV. The CDR3 consists of 14 residues. V shed 4 bases, J shed 7 bases, and the junction held 8 bases outside the gene matches. CDR3 coding DNA: TGTGCCAGCAGCTCCGGCGGGAGGGGGTGGGAGCAGTACTTC. Its translation is CASSSGGRGWEQYF.

This clone has a handful of counts. J is TRBJ2-7 and V is TRBV27; 7 nucleotides line up with TRBD1. The CDR3 runs 12 residues. Germline CDR1 reads MNHEY; CDR2 reads SMNVEV (reference sequence). V lost 5 bases, J lost 11 bases, and 9 bases stayed unmatched. The CDR3 nucleotides read TGTGCCAGCAGTGACCAAGGGCAGGGGGAGTACTTC. The encoded protein is CASSDQGQGEYF.

This rearrangement joins TRBV6-1 to TRBJ2-7; 8 bases map to TRBD1. The V and J ends lost 2 bases and 11 bases, in that order; junction bases with no gene match: 14. CDR1 is MNHNS and CDR2 is SASEGT in the germline V gene. There are 15 residues in the CDR3. The CDR3 sequence: CASSEKGQDTERKYF. As DNA, the CDR3 is TGTGCCAGCAGTGAAAAGGGACAGGACACCGAGAGGAAGTACTTC.

Only one count was recorded for this clone. V gene TRBV9 combines with J gene TRBJ2-1; TRBD2 is a possible D gene (6 bases). Germline CDR1 and CDR2: SGDLS and YYNGEE. The CDR3 extends over 16 amino acids. V was shortened by 3 bases and J by 5 bases, with 18 bases between the two germline ends. CDR3 sequence reads: CASSEPLGGYHNEQFF. The CDR3 coding sequence is TGTGCCAGCAGCGAGCCCTTGGGGGGATATCACAATGAGCAGTTCTTC.

The chain has TRBV4-1 and TRBJ1-5; TRBD1 might be the D (6 bases). CDR1 and CDR2 (germline): MGHRA, YSYEKL. The CDR3 loop spans 14 amino acids. V gave up 4 bases and J gave up 6 bases, with 13 bases separating them. The CDR3: CASSLEGEVQPQHF. The CDR3 region has the DNA TGCGCCAGCAGCCTAGAGGGGGAAGTTCAGCCCCAGCATTTT.

The V and J genes are TRBV11-3 and TRBJ2-7, with D possibly matching TRBD1 (5 bases). Trimming left V 1 base short and J 0 bases short, with 10 bases between. The germline V gene encodes CDR1 SGHNT and CDR2 YENEEA. The CDR3 length is 15 residues. The CDR3 region is CASSLGGSSSYEQYF. CDR3 DNA sequence: TGTGCCAGCAGCTTAGGGGGCTCGAGCTCCTACGAGCAGTACTTC.

This clone was picked up one time. The chain carries TRBV11-3 and TRBJ2-1; D not resolved. The CDR3 runs 14 residues. V dropped 0 bases and J dropped 2 bases, with 5 bases sitting between them. Looked up from germline, CDR1 is SGHNT and CDR2 is YENEEA. The CDR3 loop reads CASSLEVPYNEQFF. CDR3 in DNA: TGTGCCAGCAGCTTAGAGGTGCCCTACAATGAGCAGTTCTTC.